A selection of T cell receptor beta chains follows, all from one sample in a study of preoperative IRX-2 immunotherapy in early breast cancer. Profiled with immunoSEQ multiplex PCR; TCRdb holds only in-frame clones, not every one. The sample comprises under 35,000 clones, approximately 80% of which are singletons, and around 3.1% rests with the top ten. The sample was taken from a patient treated with IRX-2 immunotherapy. Every receptor here comes from a human donor with breast cancer. The CDR3 runs from the conserved cysteine through the conserved F or W. Each record gives: D gene, V gene, clone size, J gene, CDR3 DNA, CDR3 protein. The D gene is left open where the match is weak. The size entry is marked missing in some rows and otherwise reads once, few, many or a size class.

D: NA; V: TRBV7-4; size: NA; J: TRBJ1-3; DNA: TGTGCCAGCAGTGATGATGCGGGGCCTGGAAACACCATATATTTT; CDR3: CASSDDAGPGNTIYF
D: NA; V: TRBV18; size: NA; J: TRBJ2-5; DNA: TGTGCCAGCTCAACACCCCCCGAGTTCCAAGAGACCCAGTACTTC; CDR3: CASSTPPEFQETQYF
D: TRBD2; V: TRBV6-8; size: few; J: TRBJ2-5; DNA: TGTGCCAGCAGTTACGGACTAGCGATGAAAGAGACCCAGTACTTC; CDR3: CASSYGLAMKETQYF
D: NA; V: TRBV30; size: once; J: TRBJ1-5; DNA: TGTGCCTGGAGTGCCACTCTCAATCAGCCCCAGCATTTT; CDR3: CAWSATLNQPQHF
D: TRBD2; V: TRBV4-1; size: NA; J: TRBJ2-7; DNA: TGCGCCAGCAGCCAAAATAGGGAGGGAGCCTACGAGCAGTACTTC; CDR3: CASSQNREGAYEQYF
D: NA; V: TRBV28; size: NA; J: TRBJ1-3; DNA: TGTGCCAGCTCTTATCGGAGCCCCGCCATATATTTT; CDR3: CASSYRSPAIYF
D: TRBD2; V: TRBV5-1; size: NA; J: TRBJ2-3; DNA: TGCGCCAGCGGCCCCGGGGGGGCAACTAGCACAGATACGCAGTATTTT; CDR3: CASGPGGATSTDTQYF
D: TRBD2; V: TRBV6-8; size: NA; J: TRBJ2-7; DNA: TGTGCCAGCAGTTACCCACCGGGGCGGGAGAAACTCTACGAGCAGTACTTC; CDR3: CASSYPPGREKLYEQYF
D: NA; V: TRBV11-3; size: NA; J: TRBJ1-5; DNA: TGTGCCAGCAGCGACCAGCAGGGAGGGCAGCCCCAGCATTTT; CDR3: CASSDQQGGQPQHF
D: TRBD1; V: TRBV11-3; size: NA; J: TRBJ1-6; DNA: TGTGCCAGCAGCCGAAAGGGACAGGGTGGATCACCCCTCCACTTT; CDR3: CASSRKGQGGSPLHF
D: NA; V: TRBV7-1; size: once; J: TRBJ2-7; DNA: TGTGCCAGCAGCAGAGGGGGGCCGCAAGAGCAGTACTTC; CDR3: CASSRGGPQEQYF
D: NA; V: TRBV11-3; size: NA; J: TRBJ1-6; DNA: TGTGCCAGCAGCTTCGCCAGGGGCGCCTACTCCTATAATTCACCCCTCCACTTT; CDR3: CASSFARGAYSYNSPLHF
D: NA; V: TRBV1; size: once; J: TRBJ1-1; DNA: TGCGCCAGCAGCCTTCTTTTCGGGAACACTGAAGCTTTCTTT; CDR3: CASSLLFGNTEAFF
D: TRBD1; V: TRBV19; size: NA; J: TRBJ2-2; DNA: TGTGCCAGTAGTAGACAGGGTGACACCGGGGAGCTGTTTTTT; CDR3: CASSRQGDTGELFF
D: NA; V: TRBV2; size: NA; J: TRBJ2-7; DNA: TGTGCCAGCAGTGAAAGGAGGATGCCCTACGCGGAGCAGTACTTC; CDR3: CASSERRMPYAEQYF
D: TRBD1; V: TRBV5-1; size: NA; J: TRBJ2-7; DNA: TGCGCCAGCAGGGAGCCGGACAGGGGCCACGACGAGCAGTACTTC; CDR3: CASREPDRGHDEQYF
D: TRBD2; V: TRBV11-3; size: NA; J: TRBJ2-1; DNA: TGTGCCAGCAGTTACCGGACTAGCGGGGGCGATGAGCAGTTCTTC; CDR3: CASSYRTSGGDEQFF
D: TRBD2; V: TRBV7-2; size: NA; J: TRBJ2-2; DNA: TGTGCCAGCAGTTTACTAGCGGGAGTAACCGGGGAGCTGTTTTTT; CDR3: CASSLLAGVTGELFF
D: TRBD1; V: TRBV18; size: NA; J: TRBJ1-2; DNA: TGTGCCAGCTCACCACGAACAGGGGAGTGGTATGGCTACACCTTC; CDR3: CASSPRTGEWYGYTF
D: TRBD2; V: TRBV6-8; size: once; J: TRBJ2-1; DNA: TGTGCCAGCAGTTCCCCTAGCGGGAGGGTCAATGAGCAGTTCTTC; CDR3: CASSSPSGRVNEQFF
D: TRBD2; V: TRBV5-1; size: NA; J: TRBJ2-1; DNA: TGCGCCAGCAGCTCCGTGGCGGGAGTAGGCAATGAGCAGTTCTTC; CDR3: CASSSVAGVGNEQFF
D: TRBD1; V: TRBV6-8; size: NA; J: TRBJ2-7; DNA: TGTGCCAGCAGTACCATTGGACAGGGGGTGGACGAGCAGTACTTC; CDR3: CASSTIGQGVDEQYF
D: NA; V: TRBV14; size: NA; J: TRBJ2-7; DNA: TGTGCCAGCAGCCAAGAGCACAGGTGGAGTCCCTACGAGCAGTACTTC; CDR3: CASSQEHRWSPYEQYF
D: NA; V: TRBV10-2; size: NA; J: TRBJ1-1; DNA: TGCGCCAGCAGTCATGGGACACTTGACACTGAAGCTTTCTTT; CDR3: CASSHGTLDTEAFF
D: NA; V: TRBV6-1; size: few; J: TRBJ2-1; DNA: TGTGCCAGCAGTGAAGTGGAGGGAGTATTTTGGAATGAGCAGTTCTTC; CDR3: CASSEVEGVFWNEQFF
D: TRBD2; V: TRBV25-1; size: NA; J: TRBJ2-1; DNA: TGTGCCAGCAGTTTTAGCGGGAGCTACAATGAGCAGTTCTTC; CDR3: CASSFSGSYNEQFF
D: NA; V: TRBV12-5; size: once; J: TRBJ1-2; DNA: TGTGCCAGCATCAAGAAACAGGACTATGGCTACACCTTC; CDR3: CASIKKQDYGYTF
D: NA; V: TRBV23-1; size: NA; J: TRBJ1-2; DNA: TGCGCCAGCAGCCCCACTCACAGGGCTAACTATGGCTACACCTTC; CDR3: CASSPTHRANYGYTF
D: NA; V: TRBV5-1; size: NA; J: TRBJ1-2; DNA: TGCGCCAGCAGCTTGGGGGTGGACTTCCCCCCGGGTGGCTACACCTTC; CDR3: CASSLGVDFPPGGYTF
D: NA; V: TRBV11-3; size: NA; J: TRBJ2-6; DNA: TGTGCCAGCAGCTCCCTTTACTCTGGGGCCAACGTCCTGACTTTC; CDR3: CASSSLYSGANVLTF
D: TRBD1; V: TRBV28; size: once; J: TRBJ2-7; DNA: TGTGCCAGCAGTCTCCTATCGACAGGGGACGAGCAGTACTTC; CDR3: CASSLLSTGDEQYF
D: TRBD2; V: TRBV28; size: NA; J: TRBJ2-7; DNA: TGTGCCAGCAGTTTGGGACTAGCGGGAGGGCTAGAGCAGTACTTC; CDR3: CASSLGLAGGLEQYF
D: TRBD1; V: TRBV28; size: NA; J: TRBJ1-5; DNA: TGTGCCAGCAGTTTGCCAACAGGGGTTCAGCCCCAGCATTTT; CDR3: CASSLPTGVQPQHF